What follows is one T cell receptor beta chain and its context. Its target is unknown. The data belong to a study of Ad26.COV2.S vaccination and SARS-CoV-2 variants. Looking at the study overall: Ad26.COV2.S shots went into the muscle once or twice, 56 days apart.

Data came from immunoSEQ multiplex PCR; TCRdb stores just in-frame clones and leaves some out. The sample shows roughly 700,000 clones, around 90% of them seen only once. Germline V gives CDR1 MGHDK, CDR2 SYGVNS. Unmatched junction bases numbered 2, after V lost 4 bases and J lost 7 bases. The CDR3 is made up of 12 amino acids. Regarding the study as a whole: Vaccine recipients had higher spike-specific TCR breadth than placebo recipients. Once vaccination had occurred, spike-specific CD8+ and CD4+ T cell responses reportedly showed substantial breadth. Analyses of TCR breadth and depth may have underestimated total T cell responses.

As to treatment: 15 to 20 received Ad26.COV2.S at low or high dose, single or two shots; several received placebo; per-sample allocation not given. Vaccine and placebo recipients were sampled on day 63 after the first injection. The chain employs TRBV25-1 and TRBJ2-3; TRBD2 aligns across 7 bases. This sequence was found in a person between 18 and 65 years old who received the Ad26.COV2.S COVID-19 vaccine or a placebo. Sequenced here: peripheral blood, sampled in a trial of Ad26.COV2.S vaccine versus placebo. CDR3: CASSGGGNTQYF. In DNA form, the CDR3 reads TGTGCCAGCAGTGGGGGGGGGAATACGCAGTATTTT.